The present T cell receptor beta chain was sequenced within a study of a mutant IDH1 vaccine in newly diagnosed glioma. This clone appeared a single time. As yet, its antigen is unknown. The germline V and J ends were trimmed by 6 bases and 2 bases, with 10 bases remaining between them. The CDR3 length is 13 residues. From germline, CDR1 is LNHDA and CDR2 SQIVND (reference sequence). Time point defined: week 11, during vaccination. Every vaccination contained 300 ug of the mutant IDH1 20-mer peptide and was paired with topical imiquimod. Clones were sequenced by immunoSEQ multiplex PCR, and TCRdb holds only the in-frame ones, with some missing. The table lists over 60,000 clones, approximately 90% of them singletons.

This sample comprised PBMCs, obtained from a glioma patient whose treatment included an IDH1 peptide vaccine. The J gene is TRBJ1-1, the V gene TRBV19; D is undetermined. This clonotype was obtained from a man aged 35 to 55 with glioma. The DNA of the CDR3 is TGTGCCAGTAGCTCACAGCACAACACTGAAGCTTTCTTT. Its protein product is CASSSQHNTEAFF. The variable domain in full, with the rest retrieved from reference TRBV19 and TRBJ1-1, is DGGITQSPKYLFRKEGQNVTLSCEQNLNHDAMYWYRQDPGQGLRLIYYSQIVNDFQKGDIAEGYSVSREKKESFPLTVTSAQKNPTAFYLCASSSQHNTEAFFGQGTRLTVV.